This T cell receptor beta chain originates from a study of spatial heterogeneity in lung cancer. Looking at the study overall: Raw sequencing reads included, on average, more than eight appearances of each unique TCR and UMI combination. Study-level findings and limits: Circulating ubiquitous expanded tumor TCRs were observed more frequently at resection than at follow-up.

Time point of the sample: blood at routine non-recurrence follow-up after resection. Material for sequencing was whole RNA from tumor, nontumor lung or frozen PBMC, left unsorted. The germline V gene encodes CDR1 SGHVS and CDR2 FQNEAQ. The CDR3 is 13 amino acids. The junction had 3 bases not matched to a gene; V was cut back by 6 bases and J by 8 bases. This clonotype has just one count. Its matching antigen is unknown. TCRdb fed the 5' RACE reads into MiXCR, producing one record per CDR3 protein. The sample lists about 94,000 distinct CDR3 sequences; less than 20% were seen once. This clonotype was obtained from a male donor with early-stage non-small cell lung cancer. The source material was PBMCs, sampled at follow-up. This chain links TRBV7-8 with TRBJ2-1; TRBD2 matches 11 bases. The CDR3 region has the DNA TGTGCCAGCAGGTATAGCGGGAGGGATGAGCAGTTCTTC. Translating gives CASRYSGRDEQFF.